These 22 T cell receptor beta chains originate from one sample sequenced in a study of early stage breast cancer tumors. Here immunoSEQ multiplex PCR was the method, and the copy in TCRdb shows in-frame clones only, minus some. The sample lists tens of thousands of clones, over 60% seen once, with roughly 6.8% in the top ten. The sample consisted of blood. These receptors were collected from a person in their fifties with breast cancer.

The chain combines TRBV5-1 with TRBJ2-5, with TRBD1 identical over 9 bases. Unmatched junction bases numbered 2, after V lost 4 bases and J lost 4 bases. CDR3 length: 13 amino acids. Germline lookup yields CDR1 SGHRS and CDR2 YFSETQ. The chain's CDR3 is CASSPDRGETQYF. The CDR3 DNA reads as TGCGCCAGCAGCCCGGACAGGGGAGAGACCCAGTACTTC.

The chain carries TRBV19 and TRBJ2-6, with D perhaps matching TRBD2 (6 bases). The ends were cut back, 7 bases at V and 4 bases at J, with 20 bases in the middle. The CDR3 has 17 amino acids. Germline assignment: CDR1 LNHDA and CDR2 SQIVND (reference sequence). The CDR3 coding sequence is TGTGCCAGTAACGAAGGCCCTAGCGCCCCGGGGGCCAACGTCCTGACTTTC. Amino acid sequence: CASNEGPSAPGANVLTF.

This chain joins TRBV2 and TRBJ1-5; 8 bases map to TRBD1. The V segment lost 5 bases and the J segment 3 bases; nucleotides outside the gene matches: 3. The CDR3 consists of 14 residues. Germline V gene data show CDR1 as SNHLY and CDR2 as FYNNEI. This CDR3 reads CASSNRGNNQPQHF. In DNA form, the CDR3 reads TGTGCCAGCAGTAACAGGGGGAACAATCAGCCCCAGCATTTT.

CDR3 sequence reads: CASSPPGGGVQETQYF. The DNA for the CDR3 is TGTGCCAGCAGCCCCCCGGGGGGCGGGGTCCAAGAGACCCAGTACTTC. This chain joins TRBV7-2 and TRBJ2-5; tentative D call: TRBD2 (7 bases). Trimming removed 5 bases at V and 1 base at J, with 17 bases between. The V gene's germline CDR1 is SGHTA and CDR2 FQGNSA. The CDR3 is 16 amino acids.

The CDR3 loop reads CASSQEGGSTDTQYF. The CDR3 DNA reads TGTGCCAGCAGCCAAGAGGGCGGGAGCACAGATACGCAGTATTTT. J is TRBJ2-3 and V is TRBV4-2; the D gene is possibly TRBD2 (5 bases). The length of the CDR3 is 15 residues. Trimming pared 0 bases from V and 0 bases from J, leaving 7 bases between. The germline CDR1 and CDR2 sequences are LGHNA and YNFKEQ.

This clone showed up just a few times. The chain joins TRBV2 to TRBJ2-5; tentative D call: TRBD2 (6 bases). The CDR3 sequence is 13 residues long. Trimming left V 0 bases short and J 7 bases short, with 9 bases between. CDR1 is SNHLY and CDR2 is FYNNEI in the germline V gene. In DNA, the CDR3 is TGTGCCAGCAGTGAAGCGTTGGGGGGGACCCAGTACTTC. It codes for CASSEALGGTQYF.

This chain joins TRBV5-1 and TRBJ1-2, with a weak D call TRBD1 (5 bases). Trimming took 0 bases from V and 8 from J, leaving 14 bases between them. Per the germline V gene, CDR1 is SGHRS and CDR2 is YFSETQ. CDR3 length: 14 residues. CDR3 amino acids: CASSLAIRVGGYTF. The CDR3 DNA is TGCGCCAGCAGCTTGGCCATCAGGGTTGGCGGCTACACCTTC.

The chain carries TRBV29-1 and TRBJ2-7; TRBD2 matches at 7 bases. Germline lookup yields CDR1 SQVTM and CDR2 ANQGSEA. The trim removed 7 bases at V and 0 bases at J, leaving 6 bases unmatched. The CDR3 runs 13 residues. The CDR3, as DNA: TGCAGCGCAGGGACTATGAGCTCCTACGAGCAGTACTTC. It codes for CSAGTMSSYEQYF.

The rearrangement joins TRBV2 to TRBJ2-7; 7 bases agree with TRBD1. In germline, CDR1 is SNHLY, CDR2 FYNNEI. CDR3 length: 13 amino acids. Trimming at V came to 0 bases and at J to 4 bases, leaving 0 bases not matched to a gene. The CDR3 nucleotides are TGTGCCAGCAGTGAAGCGGACAGGTACGAGCAGTACTTC. Its translation is CASSEADRYEQYF.

The genes are TRBV5-6 and TRBJ2-3, with D perhaps TRBD1 (6 bases). In germline, CDR1 is SGHDT, CDR2 YYEEEE. Trimming left V 2 bases short and J 5 bases short, with 12 bases between. The CDR3 length is 14 residues. The CDR3 region has the DNA TGTGCCAGCAGCTTTCTAGAGGGGGTAGATACGCAGTATTTT. It specifies CASSFLEGVDTQYF.

CDR3 residues: CASSPGLAGGPETQYF. Written as DNA, the CDR3 is TGCGCCAGCAGCCCGGGACTAGCGGGAGGGCCGGAGACCCAGTACTTC. This chain links TRBV5-1 with TRBJ2-5; 16 positions agree with TRBD2. The germline V gene encodes CDR1 SGHRS and CDR2 YFSETQ. This CDR3 spans 16 amino acids. Germline trimming cut 4 bases from V and 5 bases from J; bases unmatched to any gene: 5.

In regard to this clone: Other DNA sequences of this sample code for an identical CDR3. CDR3 loop: CASGPGGSTDTQYF. The CDR3 DNA follows: TGTGCTAGTGGGCCGGGAGGTAGCACAGATACGCAGTATTTT. The chain has TRBV12-5 and TRBJ2-3; TRBD2 matches 7 bases. V trimming: 6 bases; J trimming: 0 bases; junction bases outside the gene matches: 3. Germline CDR1 LGHNT, CDR2 FRNRAP. The CDR3 runs 14 residues.

The chain employs TRBV5-6 and TRBJ2-3; TRBD2 matches 13 bases. The CDR3 has 16 amino acids. Germline CDR1 is SGHDT and CDR2 is YYEEEE. V lost 4 bases to trimming and J lost 3 bases; unmatched junction nucleotides: 5. CDR3 nucleotide sequence: TGTGCCAGCAGCGCGGGGACTAGCGGGGTTACAGATACGCAGTATTTT. Protein sequence: CASSAGTSGVTDTQYF.

The chain links TRBV28 to TRBJ2-5; TRBD1 aligns across 7 bases. Losses at the gene ends were 6 bases for V and 4 bases for J; bases not matched to a gene: 8. The CDR3 has 14 residues. Germline CDR1 MDHEN, CDR2 SYDVKM. The CDR3 DNA sequence: TGTGCCAGCAGACCGATCAGGGGGAGAGAGACCCAGTACTTC. This translates into CASRPIRGRETQYF.

The CDR3 sequence is CASSPEAGRREQFF. The CDR3 DNA reads as TGTGCCAGCAGCCCCGAAGCGGGGCGACGTGAGCAGTTCTTC. This rearrangement joins TRBV7-2 to TRBJ2-1; the match to TRBD2 covers 7 bases. V dropped 5 bases and J dropped 9; count of bases not matched to a gene: 10. CDR3 length: 14 residues. Germline V gene lookup returns CDR1 SGHTA and CDR2 FQGNSA. Supplemented by reference TRBV7-2 and TRBJ2-1, the full variable domain reads GAGVSQSPSNKVTEKGKDVELRCDPISGHTALYWYRQSLGQGLEFLIYFQGNSAPDKSGLPSDRFSAERTGGSVSTLTIQRTQQEDSAVYLCASSPEAGRREQFFGPGTRLTVL.

The rearrangement uses TRBV20-1 and TRBJ2-5; D is uncertain. The germline V gene encodes CDR1 DFQATT and CDR2 SNEGSKA (reference sequence). The CDR3 covers 11 residues. V was clipped by 6 bases and J by 4 bases, with 9 bases between them. DNA of the CDR3: TGCAGTGCCCGAGGTGGAGAGACCCAGTACTTC. Translated: CSARGGETQYF.

This chain links TRBV6-5 with TRBJ2-3; a weak D match, TRBD1 (6 bases). V gave up 6 bases and J gave up 2 bases, with 15 bases separating them. The CDR3 covers 15 residues. Germline CDR1 and CDR2: MNHEY and SVGAGI. Here the CDR3 reads CASSPGHSYTDTQYF. As DNA, the CDR3 is TGTGCCAGCAGCCCGGGACACAGCTACACAGATACGCAGTATTTT.

The V and J genes are TRBV28 and TRBJ1-3, with D possibly matching TRBD1 (5 bases). The germline CDR1 and CDR2 sequences are MDHEN and SYDVKM. The CDR3 length is 15 residues. The V and J ends lost 6 bases and 4 bases respectively, with 16 bases between them. The CDR3 protein is CASSPGQLGGNTIYF. DNA of the CDR3: TGTGCCAGCAGCCCAGGGCAGCTCGGGGGAAACACCATATATTTT.

This clone was detected only a few times. This chain connects TRBV27 to TRBJ2-5, with 10 bases fitting TRBD2. Germline CDR1 is MNHEY and CDR2 is SMNVEV (reference sequence). This CDR3 is 15 amino acids long. V was pared by 6 bases and J by 1 base, with 5 bases of the junction left unmatched. CDR3: CASSLGLAVQETQYF. In DNA form, the CDR3 reads TGTGCCAGCAGCCTCGGACTAGCGGTCCAAGAGACCCAGTACTTC.

This clone was seen a handful of times. The chain recombines TRBV19 with TRBJ1-2; 7 bases agree with TRBD1. This CDR3 contains 14 residues. CDR1 is LNHDA, CDR2 SQIVND, per germline (reference sequence). After removal of 5 bases from V and 7 bases from J, the junction contained 10 bases not matched to a gene. CDR3 in DNA: TGTGCCAGTAGTTCAGTAGACAGGGCAGGTGGCTACACCTTC. It is translated as CASSSVDRAGGYTF.

The chain links TRBV29-1 to TRBJ2-4, with D possibly matching TRBD2 (5 bases). There are 12 residues in the CDR3. Germline values: CDR1 SQVTM, CDR2 ANQGSEA. The V gene lost 4 bases and the J gene lost 9 bases, with 13 bases spanning the gap. This chain's CDR3 is CSVGTPESIQYF. As DNA, the CDR3 is TGCAGCGTTGGGACTCCGGAGAGCATTCAGTACTTC.

The chain links TRBV18 to TRBJ2-7; TRBD1 aligns across 7 bases. Germline trimming cut 3 bases from V and 3 bases from J; bases unmatched to any gene: 11. Germline assignment: CDR1 KGHSH and CDR2 LQKENI. The CDR3 spans 16 residues. Here the CDR3 DNA reads TGTGCCAGCTCACCTTCAGAAAGGGGGCCTGACTACGAGCAGTACTTC. It translates to CASSPSERGPDYEQYF.